This passage covers 23 T cell receptor beta chains from one sample sequenced in a study of T cell repertoires in cytomegalovirus infection. One entry per CDR3 protein results from TCRdb running MiXCR on the reads. In the table there are approximately 700,000 distinct CDR3 sequences, 35% of which are singletons. The specimen was PBMCs. These receptors were taken from a human donor in good health (CMV status not recorded). Some clones in this sample may be carry-over from other donors' samples.

The chain recombines TRBV19 with TRBJ2-3, with 10 bases lining up with TRBD1. The CDR3 extends over 16 amino acids. The V segment lost 5 bases and the J segment 2 bases; nucleotides outside the gene matches: 7. Germline V gene data show CDR1 as LNHDA and CDR2 as SQIVND (reference sequence). As DNA, the CDR3 is TGTGCCAGTAGTCCCTCCGGGACAGGGGCCACAGATACGCAGTATTTT. This sequence encodes CASSPSGTGATDTQYF.

The sample holds a few counts of this clonotype. This chain connects TRBV6-1 to TRBJ1-4, with 7 bases identical to TRBD1. The length of the CDR3 is 16 residues. The junction had 7 bases not matched to a gene; V was cut back by 6 bases and J by 0 bases. Germline V gene sequence: CDR1 MNHNS, CDR2 SASEGT. This CDR3 reads CASRPGQVATNEKLFF. Written as DNA, the CDR3 is TGTGCCAGCAGGCCCGGACAGGTCGCAACTAATGAAAAACTGTTTTTT.

The chain links TRBV7-6 to TRBJ2-2; perhaps TRBD1 as D (6 bases). V gave up 1 base and J gave up 6 bases, with 12 bases separating them. The CDR3 extends over 15 amino acids. Per germline, CDR1 SGHVS and CDR2 FNYEAQ. The CDR3 sequence: CASSLEGVSSGELFF. In DNA form, the CDR3 reads TGTGCCAGCAGCTTAGAGGGGGTGTCATCCGGGGAGCTGTTTTTT.

This clonotype was detected a few times. This CDR3 is CASSLLAPRLGELFF. The CDR3 bases are TGTGCCAGCAGTTTACTAGCGCCCCGGCTCGGGGAGCTGTTTTTT. This chain joins TRBV28 and TRBJ2-2, with D tentatively TRBD2 (6 bases). The V and J ends lost 2 bases and 7 bases respectively, with 14 bases between them. The V gene's germline CDR1 is MDHEN and CDR2 SYDVKM. This CDR3 is 15 amino acids long.

On this clonotype: The junction shows a germline mismatch at one end, possibly a read error. V gene TRBV29-1 combines with J gene TRBJ1-4; D is ambiguous. The CDR3 length is 8 residues. CDR1 SQVTM and CDR2 ANQGSEA come from the germline V gene. The DNA for the CDR3 is TGCAGCGTTGATACAGTGATTTTT. It is translated as CSVDTVIF. Using reference TRBV29-1 and TRBJ1-4 for the parts outside the CDR3, the full variable domain is SAVISQKPSRDICQRGTSLTIQCQVDSQVTMMFWYRQQPGQSLTLIATANQGSEATYESGFVIDKFPISRPNLTFSTLTVSNMSPEDSSIYLCSVDTVIFGSGTQLSVL.

This clonotype was detected only a few times. The chain has TRBV2 and TRBJ1-3, with D maybe TRBD1 (6 bases). Looked up from germline, CDR1 is SNHLY and CDR2 is FYNNEI. Trimming left V 2 bases short and J 0 bases short, with 11 bases between. The CDR3 covers 16 residues. This chain's CDR3 is CASSESRTDSGNTIYF. The CDR3 region has the DNA TGTGCCAGCAGTGAAAGTCGGACAGACTCTGGAAACACCATATATTTT.

This clonotype was counted a few times. The rearrangement uses TRBV10-3 and TRBJ2-1; a possible D gene is TRBD1 (7 bases). V was cut by 2 bases and J by 9 bases, with 26 bases left in between. This CDR3 has 18 residues. Germline V lookup: CDR1 ENHRY, CDR2 SYGVKD. CDR3 region: CAISEKHLVGGTEGEQFF. Written as DNA, the CDR3 is TGTGCCATCAGTGAGAAGCATTTGGTAGGAGGGACAGAGGGTGAGCAGTTCTTC.

The V gene is TRBV7-4, the J gene TRBJ2-1; D gene unclear. V dropped 4 bases and J dropped 10 bases, with 11 bases sitting between them. The CDR3 consists of 12 residues. Germline loops: CDR1 SGHVT, CDR2 SQSDAQ. CDR3 residues: CASSSDSQEQFF. The CDR3 coding sequence is TGTGCCAGCAGCTCCGACTCTCAGGAGCAGTTCTTC.

V is TRBV2 and J is TRBJ1-2; TRBD1 is a possible D gene (6 bases). This CDR3 has 13 amino acids. Trimming took off 6 bases at V and 3 bases at J, with 11 bases between the two ends. The germline CDR1 and CDR2 sequences are SNHLY and FYNNEI. Here the CDR3 reads CASRRDMYYGYTF. The DNA for the CDR3 is TGTGCCAGCAGGAGGGACATGTACTATGGCTACACCTTC.

This chain connects TRBV20-1 to TRBJ1-1, with a tentative D call TRBD1 (6 bases). The V gene's germline CDR1 is DFQATT and CDR2 SNEGSKA (reference sequence). V lost 3 bases and J 1 base, leaving 12 bases between the germline ends. The CDR3 runs 14 residues. DNA for the CDR3: TGCAGTGCTAGGGCCGGCAGGGGGAACACTGAAGCTTTCTTT. Amino acid sequence: CSARAGRGNTEAFF.

This clonotype occurred a few times. J is TRBJ2-7 and V is TRBV27; D possibly matches TRBD1 or TRBD2 (5 bases each). The germline CDR1 and CDR2 sequences are MNHEY and SMNVEV (reference sequence). CDR3 length: 15 amino acids. Trimming shortened V by 6 bases and J by 1 base, and 16 bases separated the two germline ends. CDR3 sequence reads: CASSPRMGDSYEQYF. For the CDR3, the DNA is TGTGCCAGCAGCCCCCGCATGGGGGATTCCTACGAGCAGTACTTC.

The rearrangement links TRBV27 to TRBJ1-5; unclear D gene. Germline V gene lookup returns CDR1 MNHEY and CDR2 SMNVEV (reference sequence). This CDR3 spans 14 amino acids. The V and J ends lost 5 bases and 0 bases respectively, with 8 bases between them. The CDR3 DNA reads as TGTGCCAGCAGTGACCCAGGTAGCAATCAGCCCCAGCATTTT. Amino acid sequence: CASSDPGSNQPQHF.

This clonotype was seen more than once but under ten times. In nucleotides, the CDR3 is TGTGCCAGCAGCCCCTGGAGACAGCCCTCCTACGAGCAGTACTTC. This codes for CASSPWRQPSYEQYF. The chain uses TRBV7-2 and TRBJ2-7; tentatively, D is TRBD1 (5 bases). V was shortened by 5 bases and J by 0 bases, with 14 bases between the two germline ends. Germline CDR1 and CDR2: SGHTA and FQGNSA. CDR3 length equals 15 residues.

This clonotype was seen more than once but under ten times. V is TRBV27 and J is TRBJ2-7; D gene uncertain. Germline-derived CDR1 and CDR2 are MNHEY and SMNVEV (reference sequence). The CDR3 extends over 13 amino acids. V was cut by 5 bases and J by 0 bases, with 8 bases left in between. The CDR3, as DNA: TGTGCCAGCAGTATGGCCGTCTCCTACGAGCAGTACTTC. Encoded protein: CASSMAVSYEQYF.

This clonotype was found a few times. The chain joins TRBV28 to TRBJ1-2; D remains ambiguous. Germline assignment: CDR1 MDHEN and CDR2 SYDVKM. V gave up 5 bases and J gave up 2 bases, with 12 bases separating them. The CDR3 totals 14 residues. The CDR3 nucleotides read TGTGCCAGCAGTATCTTAGGTCAGAACTATGGCTACACCTTC. Translating gives CASSILGQNYGYTF.

V usage is TRBV12-3 or TRBV12-4 and J usage is TRBJ1-1, with 9 bases lining up with TRBD1. The CDR3 covers 14 residues. With 8 bases clipped from V and 5 bases from J, the junction kept 9 bases outside the gene matches. The chain's CDR3 is CASSLRGQGTEAFF. CDR3 sequence (DNA): TGTGCCAGCTCGCTTCGCGGACAGGGGACTGAAGCTTTCTTT.

This clonotype occurred a few times. The chain is built from TRBV6-1 and TRBJ1-3, with no clear D. Deletions cut 3 bases from V and 0 bases from J, with 3 bases between. Germline loops: CDR1 MNHNS, CDR2 SASEGT. There are 13 residues in the CDR3. CDR3 sequence (DNA): TGTGCCAGCAGTGAGAGCTCTGGAAACACCATATATTTT. Protein sequence: CASSESSGNTIYF.

The DNA for the CDR3 is TGTGCCAGCAGTTCGACGGACATGGAGCAGTTCTTC. Its protein product is CASSSTDMEQFF. The chain combines TRBV28 with TRBJ2-1; D might be TRBD1 (5 bases). The germline CDR1 and CDR2 sequences are MDHEN and SYDVKM. V lost 4 bases and J 10 bases, leaving 11 bases between the germline ends. The CDR3 has 12 amino acids.

The J gene is TRBJ2-1, the V gene TRBV7-9; 8 nucleotides agree with TRBD2. This CDR3 is built from 14 residues. Germline V gene data show CDR1 as SEHNR and CDR2 as FQNEAQ (reference sequence). V was clipped by 5 bases and J by 8 bases; unmatched bases: 8. The CDR3 bases are TGTGCCAGCAGCCCAAGCGGGAGTAACCATGAGCAGTTCTTC. Translated, it gives CASSPSGSNHEQFF. Full variable domain (outside the CDR3, taken from reference TRBV7-9 and TRBJ2-1): DTGVSQNPRHKITKRGQNVTFRCDPISEHNRLYWYRQTLGQGPEFLTYFQNEAQLEKSRLLSDRFSAERPKGSFSTLEIQRTEQGDSAMYLCASSPSGSNHEQFFGPGTRLTVL.

This chain links TRBV4-1 with TRBJ1-2; 7 nucleotides agree with TRBD1. Germline assignment: CDR1 MGHRA and CDR2 YSYEKL. This CDR3 spans 17 amino acids. Unmatched junction bases numbered 16, after V lost 2 bases and J lost 7 bases. The CDR3, as DNA: TGCGCCAGCAGCCAACGGGGGTCAAGGGGGCCATCTCTTGGCTACACCTTC. It specifies CASSQRGSRGPSLGYTF.

This chain uses TRBV29-1 with TRBJ2-7, with D maybe TRBD2 (5 bases). V was trimmed by 4 bases and J by 6 bases, leaving 16 bases between them. The CDR3 consists of 13 residues. The germline gives CDR1 SQVTM, CDR2 ANQGSEA. The CDR3 sequence: CSVAVANRLEQYF. CDR3 coding DNA: TGCAGCGTTGCGGTAGCGAATAGGCTCGAGCAGTACTTC.

A remark on this clonotype: A clone one base away is much larger, so this may be a read error. The genes are TRBV19 and TRBJ2-7; D possibly corresponds to TRBD1 (6 bases). CDR3 length: 13 residues. Trimming pared 7 bases from V and 5 bases from J, leaving 15 bases between. The germline V gene encodes CDR1 LNHDA and CDR2 SQIVND (reference sequence). This CDR3 reads CASIPTGINEQYF. In DNA form, the CDR3 reads TGTGCCAGTATCCCTACAGGGATCAACGAGCAGTACTTC. The complete variable domain, with remaining parts taken from reference TRBV19 and TRBJ2-7, reads DGGITQSPKYLFRKEGQNVTLSCEQNLNHDAMYWYRQDPGQGLRLIYYSQIVNDFQKGDIAEGYSVSREKKESFPLTVTSAQKNPTAFYLCASIPTGINEQYFGPGTRLTVT.

This clonotype showed up many times. The chain employs TRBV11-3 and TRBJ2-2; the D gene is possibly TRBD1 (6 bases). V was trimmed by 8 bases and J by 0 bases, leaving 13 bases between them. The CDR3 consists of 15 residues. Germline-derived CDR1 and CDR2 are SGHNT and YENEEA. CDR3: CASSKGQPNTGELFF. In DNA, the CDR3 is TGTGCCAGCTCGAAGGGACAACCGAACACCGGGGAGCTGTTTTTT.